The entry below gives a single T cell receptor beta chain sequence along with its context. At one end the junction does not follow the germline gene, possibly because of a read error. This sample was included in a study of blood T cell repertoires in COVID-19. As originally analysed: Reference gene primer amplification gave estimated nucleated cell counts. Profiling relied on immunoSEQ multiplex PCR, and the TCRdb table lists in-frame clones only, not all of them. The V and J calls and clone size are taken from that table; D and trimming were inferred from the DNA. The sample yields roughly 180,000 clones, 85% seen once. Sequences were obtained from peripheral blood. The origin of this receptor is a woman aged 55-75 years with acute or convalescent COVID-19.

CDR3 loop: CASSLDPRNTEAFF. CDR3 coding DNA: TGTGCCAGCAGTTTAGATCCCAGGAACACTGAAGCTTTCTTT. The chain is built from TRBV11-2 and TRBJ1-1; D uncertain. The CDR3 runs to 14 residues. The germline gives CDR1 SGHAT, CDR2 FQNNGV.